This T cell receptor (beta chain) is drawn from a study of blood T cell repertoires in COVID-19. The wider study: Sites in the United States, Italy and Spain provided acute and convalescent COVID-19 samples. The cDNA or gDNA used as material had been derived from T cells, B-cell-depleted T cells, or PBMCs.

Per the original data handling: From reference gene primer amplification, estimates of nucleated cell counts were derived. Clones were read by immunoSEQ multiplex PCR, and TCRdb kept only the in-frame ones, dropping some. The V and J calls and clone size were taken over from that table, and D and trimming were inferred from the DNA. The table lists about 80,000 clones, 91% of them singletons. The origin of this receptor is a woman aged 45-59 years in a cohort sampled during active COVID-19. The sample taken for sequencing was peripheral blood.

The DNA for the CDR3 is TGTGCCGGAAGCGGGACTCGCACCGGGGAGCTGTTTTTT. Encoded protein: CAGSGTRTGELFF. V and J are TRBV2 and TRBJ2-2; 7 bases are a match to TRBD2. The CDR3 is made up of 13 amino acids. V lost 11 bases, J lost 4 bases, and 7 bases stayed unmatched. Per germline, CDR1 SNHLY and CDR2 FYNNEI.